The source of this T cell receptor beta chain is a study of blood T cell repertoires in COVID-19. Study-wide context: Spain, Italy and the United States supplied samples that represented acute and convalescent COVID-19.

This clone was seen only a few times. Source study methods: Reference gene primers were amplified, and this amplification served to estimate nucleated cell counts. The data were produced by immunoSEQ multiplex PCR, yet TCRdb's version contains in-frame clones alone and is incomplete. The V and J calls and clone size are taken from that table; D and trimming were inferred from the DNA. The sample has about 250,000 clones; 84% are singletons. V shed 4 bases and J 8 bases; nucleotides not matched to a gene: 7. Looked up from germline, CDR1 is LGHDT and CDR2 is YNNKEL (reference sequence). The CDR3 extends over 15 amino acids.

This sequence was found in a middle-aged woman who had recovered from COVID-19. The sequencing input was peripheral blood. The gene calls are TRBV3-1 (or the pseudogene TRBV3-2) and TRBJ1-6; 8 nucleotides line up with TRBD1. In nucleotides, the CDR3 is TGTGCCAGCAGCCTTGGACAGGGAGTGGATTCACCCCTCCACTTT. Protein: CASSLGQGVDSPLHF.